Shown below are 20 T cell receptor beta chains from a single sample sequenced in a study of T cell responses to AZD1222 COVID-19 vaccine. Using immunoSEQ multiplex PCR, the repertoire was profiled, and TCRdb retains in-frame clones only, with some absent. Among fewer than 90,000 clones listed, 80% to 95% were seen once. Material: peripheral blood, obtained 28 days after the second AZD1222 dose. All receptors come from an adult who received the AZD1222 COVID-19 vaccine.

The chain recombines TRBV7-9 with TRBJ1-2; D gene uncertain. Trimming cost V 6 bases and J 2 bases, with 22 bases left between them. Germline V gives CDR1 SEHNR, CDR2 FQNEAQ (reference sequence). CDR3 length: 17 amino acids. CDR3 sequence (DNA): TGTGCCAGCAGGAACCAGGAGCATATAGATCGCAACTATGGCTACACCTTC. Residues: CASRNQEHIDRNYGYTF.

The rearrangement uses TRBV15 and TRBJ2-2; D gene ambiguous. V was pared by 5 bases and J by 4 bases, with 11 bases between. CDR1 and CDR2 (germline): LNHNV, YYDKDF (reference sequence). The CDR3 is 14 residues long. The CDR3, as DNA: TGTGCCACCAGCGGAGTAATGGGCACCGGGGAGCTGTTTTTT. It specifies CATSGVMGTGELFF.

The chain has TRBV6-4 and TRBJ2-2, with 14 bases fitting TRBD2. The CDR3 loop spans 16 amino acids. CDR1 MRHNA and CDR2 SNTAGT come from the germline V gene. The ends lost 5 bases at V and 4 bases at J; junction bases unmatched: 3. For the CDR3, the DNA is TGTGCCAGCAGTCCCGGGACTAGCGGGAGCACCGGGGAGCTGTTTTTT. Amino acid sequence: CASSPGTSGSTGELFF.

The chain couples TRBV6-6 to TRBJ1-1; D possibly corresponds to TRBD1 (6 bases). CDR3 length: 12 amino acids. The V end was cut by 5 bases, the J end by 8 bases, with 12 bases between. The germline gives CDR1 MNHNY, CDR2 SVGAGI (reference sequence). The CDR3 reads CASSTPGAEAFF. For the CDR3, the DNA is TGTGCCAGCAGTACCCCAGGGGCAGAAGCTTTCTTT.

The genes are TRBV9 and TRBJ2-1; the match to TRBD2 covers 13 bases. The V segment lost 4 bases and the J segment 2 bases; nucleotides outside the gene matches: 6. Germline V lookup: CDR1 SGDLS, CDR2 YYNGEE. The CDR3 extends over 17 amino acids. As DNA, the CDR3 is TGTGCCAGCAGCACTAGCGGGAGGGCCGTCACCTACAATGAGCAGTTCTTC. Translating it yields CASSTSGRAVTYNEQFF.

This clone is a singleton in its sample. The CDR3 region has the DNA TGTGCTAGTGGTTTGGCAAAAAGGGGGTTCCAAGAGACCCAGTACTTC. This sequence encodes CASGLAKRGFQETQYF. V usage is TRBV12-5 and J usage is TRBJ2-5; D is possibly TRBD1 (6 bases). The CDR3 is made up of 16 amino acids. V was clipped by 1 base and J by 1 base, with 13 bases between them. Germline V gives CDR1 LGHNT, CDR2 FRNRAP.

The chain has TRBV18 and TRBJ1-6, with TRBD1 matching 7 bases. Losses at the gene ends were 4 bases for V and 4 bases for J; bases not matched to a gene: 1. CDR3 length: 14 amino acids. Per the germline V gene, CDR1 is KGHSH and CDR2 is LQKENI. CDR3 residues: CASSRTGYNSPLHF. The DNA for the CDR3 is TGTGCCAGCTCACGGACAGGATATAATTCACCCCTCCACTTT.

This clone was seen a few times. This rearrangement joins TRBV6-4 to TRBJ1-5; D gene uncertain. The CDR3 runs to 15 residues. The germline V gene has CDR1 MRHNA and CDR2 SNTAGT. V was shortened by 5 bases and J by 3 bases, with 14 bases between the two germline ends. The CDR3 sequence: CASSPHDGDNQPQHF. For the CDR3, the DNA is TGTGCCAGCAGTCCGCACGACGGGGACAATCAGCCCCAGCATTTT.

A single count supports this clone. The chain links TRBV15 to TRBJ1-2; D is undetermined. Germline CDR1 reads LNHNV; CDR2 reads YYDKDF (reference sequence). The V end lost 8 bases, the J end lost 0 bases, and 16 bases lay between the germline ends. This CDR3 contains 15 residues. CDR3 amino acids: CATRMVRHPNYGYTF. The CDR3, as DNA: TGTGCCACCCGGATGGTTCGACACCCTAACTATGGCTACACCTTC.

The chain has TRBV24-1 and TRBJ2-1; TRBD1 matches at 7 bases. Per the germline V gene, CDR1 is KGHDR and CDR2 is SFDVKD. The CDR3 consists of 15 residues. Losses at the gene ends were 2 bases for V and 9 bases for J; bases not matched to a gene: 9. CDR3 region: CATSDSGQVDSEQFF. In nucleotides, the CDR3 is TGTGCCACCAGTGATTCCGGACAGGTCGACAGTGAGCAGTTCTTC.

The rearrangement joins TRBV4-1 to TRBJ2-1; 11 positions agree with TRBD2. With V trimmed by 1 base and J by 6 bases, 17 bases remained unmatched. CDR1 and CDR2 (germline): MGHRA, YSYEKL. The CDR3 is 20 residues long. The CDR3, as DNA: TGCGCCAGCAGCCAAGGGATCCTAGCGGGAGGTCGGCGTGGACGCAATGAGCAGTTCTTC. Residues: CASSQGILAGGRRGRNEQFF.

V gene TRBV4-2 combines with J gene TRBJ1-1, with D hard to call. Germline V gene sequence: CDR1 LGHNA, CDR2 YNFKEQ. The CDR3 has 15 residues. Trimming left V 1 base short and J 1 base short, with 10 bases between. In DNA, the CDR3 is TGTGCCAGCAGCCAAGTCTCGCTTAAGAACACTGAAGCTTTCTTT. This gives the protein CASSQVSLKNTEAFF.

The chain uses TRBV18 and TRBJ1-2, with 8 bases aligning to TRBD1. CDR1 is KGHSH and CDR2 is LQKENI in the germline V gene. V lost 2 bases to trimming and J lost 0 bases; unmatched junction nucleotides: 11. This CDR3 contains 18 residues. The CDR3 is CASSPGRQGANANYGYTF. CDR3 DNA sequence: TGTGCCAGCTCACCAGGTCGGCAGGGGGCAAATGCTAACTATGGCTACACCTTC. Based on the CDR3 plus reference TRBV18 and TRBJ1-2, the full variable domain is NAGVMQNPRHLVRRRGQEARLRCSPMKGHSHVYWYRQLPEEGLKFMVYLQKENIIDESGMPKERFSAEFPKEGPSILRIQQVVRGDSAAYFCASSPGRQGANANYGYTFGSGTRLTVV.

The V and J genes are TRBV6-5 and TRBJ2-2, with TRBD1 as a possible D gene (6 bases). Deletions cut 8 bases from V and 6 bases from J, with 13 bases between. Germline V gene data show CDR1 as MNHEY and CDR2 as SVGAGI. The CDR3 is made up of 13 amino acids. DNA for the CDR3: TGTGCCAGCCCGGACAGAGAGGCCGGGGAGCTGTTTTTT. It yields the protein CASPDREAGELFF.

This chain links TRBV6-1 with TRBJ1-5; D gene unclear. The CDR3 consists of 15 residues. The V end lost 1 base, the J end lost 1 base, and 8 bases lay between the germline ends. Looked up from germline, CDR1 is MNHNS and CDR2 is SASEGT. DNA for the CDR3: TGTGCCAGCAGTGAAGGGACGCGAAGCAATCAGCCCCAGCATTTT. It is translated as CASSEGTRSNQPQHF.

The chain is built from TRBV6-6 and TRBJ1-2; 10 nucleotides agree with TRBD1. V trimming: 4 bases; J trimming: 12 bases; junction bases outside the gene matches: 5. The CDR3 loop spans 12 amino acids. Per germline, CDR1 MNHNY and CDR2 SVGAGI (reference sequence). DNA for the CDR3: TGTGCCAGCAGTTCAACCGACAGGGGGCACACCTTC. This encodes CASSSTDRGHTF.

Notes on this clone: One end of the junction varies from germline; a read error may be responsible. The V call is TRBV7-7, the J call TRBJ2-5; the match to TRBD1 covers 7 bases. Germline V gives CDR1 SSHAT, CDR2 FNYEAQ (reference sequence). The CDR3 loop spans 14 amino acids. The CDR3 sequence: CASSPTGKGETQYF. CDR3 nucleotide sequence: TGTGCTAGCAGCCCGACAGGGAAGGGAGAGACCCAGTACTTC.

This chain links TRBV5-1 with TRBJ2-1; 13 nucleotides agree with TRBD2. This CDR3 region has 18 residues. V shed 4 bases, J shed 0 bases, and the junction held 7 bases outside the gene matches. Germline V lookup: CDR1 SGHRS, CDR2 YFSETQ. CDR3 sequence reads: CASSGLAGARSSYNEQFF. The CDR3, as DNA: TGCGCCAGCAGCGGACTAGCGGGAGCGCGCAGCTCCTACAATGAGCAGTTCTTC.

The rearrangement links TRBV30 to TRBJ2-3; D is perhaps TRBD2 (5 bases). With 3 bases removed from V and 0 bases from J, the gap between germline ends came to 10 bases. Germline V lookup: CDR1 GTSNPN, CDR2 SVGIG (reference sequence). This CDR3 spans 14 amino acids. The CDR3 nucleotides read TGTGCCTGGAGATTCGGCGGGAGCACAGATACGCAGTATTTT. It codes for CAWRFGGSTDTQYF.

The chain has TRBV6-1 and TRBJ1-5, with D tentatively TRBD1 (6 bases). The CDR3 contains 16 residues. Germline V gene data show CDR1 as MNHNS and CDR2 as SASEGT. Between the trimmed V and J ends, which lost 4 bases and 7 bases, there was a span of 20 bases. The CDR3 loop reads CASSGGTGLREQPQHF. CDR3 nucleotides: TGTGCCAGCAGTGGGGGAACAGGGTTAAGAGAGCAGCCCCAGCATTTT.